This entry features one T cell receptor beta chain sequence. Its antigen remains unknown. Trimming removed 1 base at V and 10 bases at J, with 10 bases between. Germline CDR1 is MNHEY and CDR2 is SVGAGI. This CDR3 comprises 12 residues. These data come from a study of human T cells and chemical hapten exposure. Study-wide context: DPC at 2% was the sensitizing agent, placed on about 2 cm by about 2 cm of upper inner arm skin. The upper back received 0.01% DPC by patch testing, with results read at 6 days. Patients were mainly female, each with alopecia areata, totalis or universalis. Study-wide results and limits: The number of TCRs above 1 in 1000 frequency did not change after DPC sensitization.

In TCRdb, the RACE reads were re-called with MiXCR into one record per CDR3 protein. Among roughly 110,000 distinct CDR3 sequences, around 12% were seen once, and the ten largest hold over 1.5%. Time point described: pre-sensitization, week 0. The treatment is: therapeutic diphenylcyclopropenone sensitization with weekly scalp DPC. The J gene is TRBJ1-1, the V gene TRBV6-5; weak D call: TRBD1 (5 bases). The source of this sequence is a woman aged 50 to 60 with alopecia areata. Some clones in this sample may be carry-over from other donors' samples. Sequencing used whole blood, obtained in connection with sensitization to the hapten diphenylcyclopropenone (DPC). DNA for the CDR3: TGTGCCAGCAGTTACTTGAGGGGTGTAGCTTTCTTT. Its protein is CASSYLRGVAFF.